The rows below give T cell receptor beta chains drawn from one sample of a study of blood T cell repertoires in COVID-19. Generated by immunoSEQ multiplex PCR, the TCRdb table keeps only in-frame clones and is missing some. The sample has some 100,000 clones; 70% to 90% are singletons. Material for sequencing was peripheral blood. The origin of the receptors is a woman in her fifties or sixties with acute or convalescent COVID-19. CDR3s include the opening cysteine and the closing phenylalanine or tryptophan.

J gene | V gene | CDR3 protein
TRBJ2-1 | TRBV5-1 | CASSPGLAGGFSYNEQFF
TRBJ1-5 | TRBV19 | CASSIGRTGGRRSNQPQHF
TRBJ2-3 | TRBV6-2/TRBV6-3 | CASSRGAGLAGLGGGTQYF
TRBJ1-3 | TRBV5-6 | CASRRESGNTIYF
TRBJ2-7 | TRBV18 | CASSPPSESSYEQYF
TRBJ2-1 | TRBV24-1 | CATSDPRLAGVNEQFF
TRBJ2-1 | TRBV18 | CASSPTGGSYNEQFF
TRBJ2-5 | TRBV30 | CAWSSGESTQYF
TRBJ2-7 | TRBV6-1 | CASRELGTGGNEQYF
TRBJ2-7 | TRBV6-1 | CASSEELGVGGSPYEQYF
TRBJ2-7 | TRBV5-5 | CASSFAGDSSYEQYF
TRBJ1-2 | TRBV7-2 | CASSQWTGGNYGYTF
TRBJ1-1 | TRBV11-2 | CASSLNRANTEAFF
TRBJ1-5 | TRBV30 | CAWSSGIDQPQHF
TRBJ2-7 | TRBV24-1 | CATSNSGSSYEQYF
TRBJ1-1 | TRBV5-4 | CASSPGQQGEAFF
TRBJ2-1 | TRBV6-1 | CASSEARGSGGRVYNEQFF
TRBJ1-2 | TRBV19 | CASSIQGMNYGYTF
TRBJ2-4 | TRBV12-5 | CASGLDWTSGRGAKNIQYF
TRBJ2-3 | TRBV10-3 | CAISLGAASTDTQYF
TRBJ1-2 | TRBV7-2 | CASSLLSPRGANYGYTF
TRBJ1-4 | TRBV14 | CASSQGRNIETNEKLFF
TRBJ2-5 | TRBV27 | CASSFTRLAGLSETQYF
TRBJ1-5 | TRBV10-3 | CAISENQDSNQPQHF
TRBJ2-7 | TRBV28 | CASSLSGLAGVSHEQYF
TRBJ2-3 | TRBV9 | CASSLSREWTDTQYF
TRBJ1-1 | TRBV5-1 | CASSPQTIRGTEAFF
TRBJ2-1 | TRBV5-1 | CASFLGGTYNEQFF
TRBJ1-2 | TRBV19 | CASSLRQRLFHGYTF
TRBJ1-2 | TRBV6-5 | CASSSQTGRLGYTF
TRBJ2-2 | TRBV3-1/TRBV3-2 | CASSPAGKRELFF
TRBJ2-5 | TRBV3-1/TRBV3-2 | CASSPGQRQETQYF
TRBJ1-3 | TRBV5-1 | CASSPRTGSGNTIYF
TRBJ2-5 | TRBV25-1 | CASSNTGSQYF
TRBJ2-5 | TRBV29-1 | CSVEDPHRGWGETQYF
TRBJ2-1 | TRBV24-1 | CATSDSIAGSYNEQFF